Below are 19 T cell receptor beta chains sequenced from a single sample in a study of sequential checkpoint blockade in melanoma. Documented treatment: randomized to nivolumab then ipilimumab (arm A) or the reverse (arm B). Only in-frame clones appear in the TCRdb table, and some are missing; sequencing was by immunoSEQ multiplex PCR. The sample has hundreds of clones, approximately 23% seen once. The starting material was tumor tissue (inferred from file names), obtained from a patient given nivolumab and ipilimumab in sequence. Source of these receptors: a human donor with melanoma.

This clone was detected a few times. V gene TRBV7-5 combines with J gene TRBJ2-3; TRBD2 is the table's D call and was not checked against the DNA. TRBV7-5 represents a pseudogene. The CDR3 has 15 amino acids. This CDR3 is CASSFELGRFGTQYF. The CDR3, as DNA: TGTGCCAGCAGCTTCGAACTAGGGCGCTTCGGTACGCAGTATTTT.

CDR3 in amino acids: CASSERGGTDTQYF. CDR3 sequence (DNA): TGTGCCAGCAGTGAGCGCGGGGGTACAGATACGCAGTATTTT. The rearrangement uses TRBV6-8 and TRBJ2-3; 7 bases agree with TRBD2. CDR1 is MNHGY and CDR2 is SAAAGT in the germline V gene. This CDR3 spans 14 amino acids. Trimming at V came to 5 bases and at J to 3 bases, leaving 5 bases not matched to a gene.

By sample fraction, this clone is large (0.1 to 1%). This chain joins TRBV11-3 and TRBJ2-5; a possible D gene is TRBD1 (6 bases). From germline, CDR1 is SGHNT and CDR2 YENEEA. Between the trimmed V and J ends, which lost 4 bases and 3 bases, there was a span of 12 bases. This CDR3 spans 14 amino acids. CDR3 sequence reads: CASSSVTGEETQYF. CDR3 nucleotides: TGTGCCAGCAGCTCGGTGACAGGTGAAGAGACCCAGTACTTC. The complete variable domain, with remaining parts taken from reference TRBV11-3 and TRBJ2-5, reads EAGVVQSPRYKIIEKKQPVAFWCNPISGHNTLYWYLQNLGQGPELLIRYENEEAVDDSQLPKDRFSAERLKGVDSTLKIQPAELGDSAVYLCASSSVTGEETQYFGPGTRLLVL.

The genes are TRBV6-8 and TRBJ1-2, with D maybe TRBD1 (5 bases). Germline CDR1 and CDR2: MNHGY and SAAAGT. CDR3 length: 14 amino acids. The ends were cut back, 4 bases at V and 8 bases at J, with 17 bases in the middle. CDR3 region: CASSFRDRAGGYTF. DNA of the CDR3: TGTGCCAGCAGTTTCCGGGACCGCGCCGGCGGCTACACCTTC.

The chain couples TRBV11-3 to TRBJ1-3; 10 bases are a match to TRBD1. The CDR3 loop spans 15 amino acids. Per the germline V gene, CDR1 is SGHNT and CDR2 is YENEEA. V dropped 3 bases and J dropped 4; count of bases not matched to a gene: 3. In nucleotides, the CDR3 is TGTGCCAGCAGCTTCGACAGGGGGCACGGAAACACCATATATTTT. This translates into CASSFDRGHGNTIYF.

By proportion, this clone is large. The chain uses TRBV11-3 and TRBJ2-7; D assignment may be TRBD1 or TRBD2 (6 bases each). Germline V gene lookup returns CDR1 SGHNT and CDR2 YENEEA. V was clipped by 7 bases and J by 5 bases, with 21 bases between them. This CDR3 is 15 amino acids long. In DNA, the CDR3 is TGTGCCAGCACCCCCCGGGGCAGGGGAGGAAACGAGCAGTACTTC. This encodes CASTPRGRGGNEQYF.

V and J are TRBV30 and TRBJ2-7, with TRBD2 matching 9 bases. The CDR3 runs to 13 residues. Trimming cost V 3 bases and J 3 bases; bases outside gene matches: 3. Germline loops: CDR1 GTSNPN, CDR2 SVGIG (reference sequence). CDR3 protein: CAWSLSGGYEQYF. In DNA, the CDR3 is TGTGCCTGGAGCCTTAGCGGGGGCTACGAGCAGTACTTC.

Only a few counts were recorded for this clone. The chain employs TRBV11-3 and TRBJ1-1; TRBD1 might be the D (6 bases). Germline loops: CDR1 SGHNT, CDR2 YENEEA. Trimming removed 7 bases from V and 0 bases from J, with 15 bases in between. The CDR3 extends over 15 amino acids. The CDR3 is CASTPGDRMNTEAFF. In nucleotides, the CDR3 is TGTGCCAGCACCCCAGGAGACAGGATGAACACTGAAGCTTTCTTT.

The rearrangement links TRBV6-8 to TRBJ1-4, with D tentatively TRBD1 (5 bases). CDR3 length: 16 residues. V was clipped by 2 bases and J by 4 bases, with 14 bases between them. In germline, CDR1 is MNHGY, CDR2 SAAAGT. In DNA form, the CDR3 reads TGTGCCAGCAGTTACACCCGTGGGGGGGGTAATGAAAAACTGTTTTTT. Translation gives CASSYTRGGGNEKLFF.

V usage is TRBV7-6 and J usage is TRBJ1-2, with D hard to call. V gave up 5 bases and J gave up 0 bases, with 10 bases separating them. The germline CDR1 and CDR2 sequences are SGHVS and FNYEAQ. There are 14 residues in the CDR3. The CDR3 DNA is TGTGCCAGCAGCCCCCCCGGGGCTAACTATGGCTACACCTTC. It yields the protein CASSPPGANYGYTF.

This clone came up a few times. The chain employs TRBV19 and TRBJ1-5; D unclear. Per germline, CDR1 LNHDA and CDR2 SQIVND (reference sequence). The ends were cut back, 7 bases at V and 2 bases at J, with 12 bases in the middle. The CDR3 is 14 amino acids. Here the CDR3 DNA reads TGTGCCAGTACCGGGGTCGGGGGCAATCAGCCCCAGCATTTT. It is translated as CASTGVGGNQPQHF.

The chain joins TRBV11-3 to TRBJ1-4, with D perhaps matching TRBD1 (5 bases). V shed 5 bases and J shed 8 bases, with 15 bases lying between them. The length of the CDR3 is 14 residues. Germline V lookup: CDR1 SGHNT, CDR2 YENEEA. Here the CDR3 DNA reads TGTGCCAGCAGCCACCGGACAAAGGGGGAAAAACTGTTTTTT. Translating gives CASSHRTKGEKLFF.

This clone was detected only once. The V call is TRBV19, the J call TRBJ2-1, with no clear D. V lost 7 bases and J 0 bases, leaving 13 bases between the germline ends. Germline assignment: CDR1 LNHDA and CDR2 SQIVND (reference sequence). The CDR3 is 15 amino acids. The DNA for the CDR3 is TGTGCCAGTAAAAGTGATTGGAGCTCCTACAATGAGCAGTTCTTC. Translated: CASKSDWSSYNEQFF.

This sequence joins TRBV5-1 and TRBJ2-3, with TRBD1 matching 8 bases. This CDR3 is 16 amino acids long. The germline V gene has CDR1 SGHRS and CDR2 YFSETQ. Losses at the gene ends were 2 bases for V and 1 base for J; bases not matched to a gene: 6. The CDR3 DNA sequence: TGCGCCAGCAGCTTACAGGGGGGAGTACGCACAGATACGCAGTATTTT. It yields the protein CASSLQGGVRTDTQYF. The complete variable domain, with remaining parts taken from reference TRBV5-1 and TRBJ2-3, reads KAGVTQTPRYLIKTRGQQVTLSCSPISGHRSVSWYQQTPGQGLQFLFEYFSETQRNKGNFPGRFSGRQFSNSRSEMNVSTLELGDSALYLCASSLQGGVRTDTQYFGPGTRLTVL.

The V call is TRBV9, the J call TRBJ1-5; D is possibly TRBD1 (6 bases). Germline loops: CDR1 SGDLS, CDR2 YYNGEE. V was cut by 5 bases and J by 2 bases, with 14 bases left in between. The CDR3 is 15 residues long. Here the CDR3 reads CASSYQGFGNQPQHF. CDR3 nucleotides: TGTGCCAGCAGTTACCAGGGGTTCGGCAATCAGCCCCAGCATTTT.

This chain joins TRBV18 and TRBJ2-3, with 8 bases fitting TRBD1. The CDR3 is 14 residues long. CDR1 is KGHSH and CDR2 is LQKENI in the germline V gene. The ends lost 6 bases at V and 2 bases at J; junction bases unmatched: 4. The CDR3 is CASSRTGSTDTQYF. CDR3 nucleotides: TGTGCCAGCTCGCGGACAGGGTCCACAGATACGCAGTATTTT.

V and J are TRBV19 and TRBJ2-7; the D gene is possibly TRBD2 (6 bases). V shed 4 bases and J shed 1 base, with 14 bases lying between them. The germline V gene has CDR1 LNHDA and CDR2 SQIVND (reference sequence). The length of the CDR3 is 15 residues. CDR3: CASSKGGVLSYEQYF. For the CDR3, the DNA is TGTGCCAGTAGTAAAGGAGGGGTCCTTTCCTACGAGCAGTACTTC.

This clone was found a few times. The chain employs TRBV30 and TRBJ1-1; 12 bases map to TRBD1. This CDR3 has 15 residues. The germline gives CDR1 GTSNPN, CDR2 SVGIG (reference sequence). V was pared by 2 bases and J by 11 bases, with 12 bases of the junction left unmatched. The CDR3 DNA reads as TGTGCCTGGAGTCCACCCGGGACAGGGGGCGTAACGGCTTTCTTT. It yields the protein CAWSPPGTGGVTAFF.

The chain has TRBV6-8 and TRBJ1-4; a weak D match, TRBD1 (6 bases). The germline CDR1 and CDR2 sequences are MNHGY and SAAAGT. The CDR3 is 14 residues long. With 2 bases removed from V and 7 bases from J, the gap between germline ends came to 11 bases. The CDR3: CASSYGGAGEKLFF. Here the CDR3 DNA reads TGTGCCAGCAGTTACGGGGGGGCCGGTGAAAAACTGTTTTTT.